This T cell receptor (beta chain) was captured in a study of shared clonotypes between healthy human individuals. Whole-study results and caveats: Some naive CD4 clonotypes, roughly 5%, turned up in common across a handful of donors.

As defined, naive CD8 cells were CD45RO-negative and positively selected for CCR7, with terminally differentiated effector memory CD45RA+ cells excluded. Trimming left V 6 bases short and J 1 base short, with 9 bases between. This CDR3 has 13 residues. Looked up from germline, CDR1 is LNHDA and CDR2 is SQIVND (reference sequence). How the authors handled the data: ImmunoSEQ output held junction-only sequences without quality scores, so filtering differed. TCRdb's copy holds only in-frame clones and misses some; the assay was immunoSEQ multiplex PCR. The V and J calls and the clone size are those of that table, but D and trimming were determined from the DNA. Found here are about 2.2 million clones, about 93% of them singletons; the top ten hold around 1.7%. In this sample, this clone turned up once. The antigen is not known.

The sequencing input was naive CD8+ T cells from PBMCs. The TCR sequence derives from a young man in good health. Some clones in this sample may be carry-over from other donors' samples. This sequence joins TRBV19 and TRBJ1-1, with D perhaps matching TRBD1 (5 bases). CDR3 loop: CASRAGGNTEAFF. The CDR3 DNA is TGTGCCAGTAGGGCGGGGGGGAACACTGAAGCTTTCTTT.